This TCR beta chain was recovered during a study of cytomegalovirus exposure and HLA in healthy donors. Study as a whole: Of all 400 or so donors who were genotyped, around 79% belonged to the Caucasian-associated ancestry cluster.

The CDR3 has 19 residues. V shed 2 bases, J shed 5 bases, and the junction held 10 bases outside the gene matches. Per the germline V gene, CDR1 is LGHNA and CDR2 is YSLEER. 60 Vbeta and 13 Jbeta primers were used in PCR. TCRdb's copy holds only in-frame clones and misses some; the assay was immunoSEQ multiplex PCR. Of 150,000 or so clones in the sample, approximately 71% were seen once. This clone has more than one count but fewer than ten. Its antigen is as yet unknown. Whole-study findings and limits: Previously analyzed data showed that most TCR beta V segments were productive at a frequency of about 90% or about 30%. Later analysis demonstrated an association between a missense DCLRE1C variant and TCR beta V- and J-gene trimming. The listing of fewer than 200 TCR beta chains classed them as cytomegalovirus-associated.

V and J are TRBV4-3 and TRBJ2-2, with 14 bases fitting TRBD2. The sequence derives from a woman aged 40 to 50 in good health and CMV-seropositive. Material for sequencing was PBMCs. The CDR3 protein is CASSQSGLAGVGWTGELFF. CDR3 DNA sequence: TGCGCCAGCAGCCAATCGGGACTAGCGGGAGTGGGGTGGACCGGGGAGCTGTTTTTT.